This entry features one T cell receptor (beta chain) sequence. The data belong to a study of blood T cell repertoires in COVID-19. Sequenced by immunoSEQ multiplex PCR; TCRdb stores in-frame clones only, minus some. In the table there are under 200,000 clones, around 90% of which are singletons. This CDR3 is built from 16 residues. The trim removed 3 bases at V and 4 bases at J, leaving 5 bases unmatched. Germline CDR1 SGDLS, CDR2 YYNGEE. The source of this sequence is a man aged 50-59 years with acute or convalescent COVID-19. Sequencing was performed on peripheral blood. V gene TRBV9 combines with J gene TRBJ2-3; 13 bases map to TRBD2. This chain's CDR3 is CASSARLAGGSDTQYF. The CDR3 DNA reads TGTGCCAGCAGCGCCAGACTAGCGGGGGGTTCAGATACGCAGTATTTT.